Reported below is one T cell receptor (beta chain). This CDR3 spans 17 amino acids. CDR1 is MDHEN and CDR2 is SYDVKM in the germline V gene. V shed 7 bases and J 2 bases; nucleotides not matched to a gene: 15. These data belong to a study of blood T cell repertoires in COVID-19. Study summary: T cells, B-cell-depleted T cells, or PBMCs supplied cDNA or gDNA.

Original methodology: Reference gene primers were amplified, and this amplification served to estimate nucleated cell counts. Here immunoSEQ multiplex PCR was the method, and the copy in TCRdb shows in-frame clones only, minus some. The V and J calls and the clone size are those of that table, but D and trimming were determined from the DNA. The repertoire holds a few hundred thousand clones, with around 87% as singletons. The cohort comprised adults aged 18 to 89 years residing in approximately 25 US areas. Within 2 weeks of study entry, exposed participants had contacted a PCR-confirmed or clinician-diagnosed COVID-19 case.

The V and J genes are TRBV28 and TRBJ2-7, with 9 positions matching TRBD1. The source material was PBMCs or T cells enriched from blood (not recorded which). The source of this sequence is a young man who had been exposed to COVID-19. The CDR3 protein is CASNTRRGTGRTYEQYF. The DNA of the CDR3 is TGTGCCAGCAACACCCGCCGGGGGACAGGGCGGACCTACGAGCAGTACTTC.